What follows are 32 T cell receptor beta chains derived from one specimen sequenced in a study of blood T cell repertoires in COVID-19. The data were produced by immunoSEQ multiplex PCR, yet TCRdb's version contains in-frame clones alone and is incomplete. The sample has hundreds of thousands of clones, about 84% seen once. The sequenced sample consisted of peripheral blood. The receptors were sampled from an elderly woman with COVID-19, enrolled during active disease.

The chain is built from TRBV6-1 and TRBJ1-2, with D maybe TRBD1 (5 bases). This CDR3 is built from 16 residues. Deletions cut 3 bases from V and 3 bases from J, with 17 bases between. In germline, CDR1 is MNHNS, CDR2 SASEGT. The CDR3 loop reads CASSDPTGINDYGYTF. The CDR3 DNA is TGTGCCAGCAGTGACCCAACAGGAATTAACGACTATGGCTACACCTTC.

This clone was recorded a few times. V is TRBV5-5 and J is TRBJ1-6; 7 positions agree with TRBD1. This CDR3 is 14 amino acids long. Germline CDR1 is SGHKS and CDR2 is YYEKEE (reference sequence). The junction had 4 bases not matched to a gene; V was cut back by 0 bases and J by 10 bases. CDR3 sequence (DNA): TGTGCCAGCAGCTTGGAACAGGGGAGGTCACCCCTCCACTTT. Encoded protein: CASSLEQGRSPLHF.

The rearrangement joins TRBV7-6 to TRBJ1-1; a weak D match, TRBD1 (5 bases). Germline loops: CDR1 SGHVS, CDR2 FNYEAQ. The CDR3 extends over 13 amino acids. Trimming cost V 3 bases and J 4 bases, with 9 bases left between them. Written as DNA, the CDR3 is TGTGCCAGCAGCTTTTCAAGGGGCACTGAAGCTTTCTTT. Protein product: CASSFSRGTEAFF.

V and J are TRBV10-3 and TRBJ1-1; a possible D gene is TRBD1 (6 bases). CDR1 and CDR2 from the germline V gene are ENHRY and SYGVKD. Trimming stripped 5 bases from V and 0 bases from J, with 13 bases between. This CDR3 is built from 15 residues. The CDR3: CAISFTTGLNTEAFF. The CDR3 DNA reads TGTGCCATCAGTTTCACGACAGGATTGAACACTGAAGCTTTCTTT.

This clone came up once. This chain links TRBV21-1 with TRBJ2-7; TRBD1 was called by the table and not checked on the DNA. TRBV21-1 is annotated as a pseudogene. This CDR3 is built from 16 residues. The CDR3 region has the DNA TGTGCCAGCAGCAAGGCCAGGGGCCCCTCACCCCAATCCCGGTACGTC. Translation: CASSKARGPSPQSRYV.

For the CDR3, the DNA is TGTGCCAGCAGCGCCCTGGGGAGCTCTGGAAACACCATATATTTT. Encoded protein: CASSALGSSGNTIYF. V usage is TRBV9 and J usage is TRBJ1-3, with D uncertain. The V end lost 3 bases, the J end lost 0 bases, and 10 bases lay between the germline ends. CDR3 size: 15 residues. In germline, CDR1 is SGDLS, CDR2 YYNGEE.

CDR3 bases: TGTGCCAGCAGCCGGGGACTAGCGGCCCAAGAGACCCAGTACTTC. This translates into CASSRGLAAQETQYF. The chain is built from TRBV6-5 and TRBJ2-5; TRBD2 agrees at 11 bases. After removal of 6 bases from V and 1 base from J, the junction contained 4 bases not matched to a gene. The germline CDR1 and CDR2 sequences are MNHEY and SVGAGI. This CDR3 has 15 residues.

This chain connects TRBV7-2 to TRBJ1-5; 9 bases agree with TRBD1. The V and J ends lost 3 bases and 7 bases, in that order; junction bases with no gene match: 7. This CDR3 contains 15 residues. Germline CDR1 is SGHTA and CDR2 is FQGNSA. The CDR3 sequence is CASSLGQGMGQPQHF. CDR3 DNA sequence: TGTGCCAGCAGCTTGGGACAGGGAATGGGGCAGCCCCAGCATTTT.

The chain uses TRBV27 and TRBJ1-3, with D possibly TRBD1 on 5 matching bases. CDR3 length: 13 residues. CDR1 is MNHEY, CDR2 SMNVEV, per germline (reference sequence). Trimming removed 8 bases from V and 0 bases from J, with 8 bases in between. Here the CDR3 reads CASADSSGNTIYF. CDR3 DNA sequence: TGTGCCAGCGCAGACAGCTCTGGAAACACCATATATTTT.

CDR3 sequence: CASSPRQGAAFF. CDR3 coding DNA: TGTGCCAGCAGTCCTAGACAGGGTGCGGCTTTCTTT. The chain is built from TRBV28 and TRBJ1-1; TRBD1 matches 7 bases. The V and J ends lost 5 bases and 11 bases, in that order; junction bases with no gene match: 8. Germline lookup yields CDR1 MDHEN and CDR2 SYDVKM. The CDR3 is made up of 12 amino acids. The full variable domain, completed using reference TRBV28 and TRBJ1-1, is DVKVTQSSRYLVKRTGEKVFLECVQDMDHENMFWYRQDPGLGLRLIYFSYDVKMKEKGDIPEGYSVSREKKERFSLILESASTNQTSMYLCASSPRQGAAFFGQGTRLTVV.

The chain uses TRBV6-1 and TRBJ2-1; 7 nucleotides align to TRBD2. CDR3 size: 15 residues. The V and J ends lost 0 bases and 7 bases, in that order; junction bases with no gene match: 6. In germline, CDR1 is MNHNS, CDR2 SASEGT. Written as DNA, the CDR3 is TGTGCCAGCAGTGAAGCGAAGGCGGGGGAGAATGAGCAGTTCTTC. Translating it yields CASSEAKAGENEQFF.

The chain joins TRBV5-1 to TRBJ2-7; 14 nucleotides match TRBD2. V shed 5 bases, J shed 5 bases, and the junction held 9 bases outside the gene matches. There are 16 residues in the CDR3. Germline CDR1 reads SGHRS; CDR2 reads YFSETQ. The CDR3 region is CASSQGTSGGTHEQYF. CDR3 DNA sequence: TGCGCCAGCAGTCAAGGGACTAGCGGGGGAACCCACGAGCAGTACTTC.

In DNA, the CDR3 is TGTGCCAGCTCAGCCGCCGTACTGGTCTCTGGAAACACCATATATTTT. It yields the protein CASSAAVLVSGNTIYF. The V call is TRBV18, the J call TRBJ1-3; D remains unclear. With 5 bases removed from V and 0 bases from J, the gap between germline ends came to 14 bases. Germline loops: CDR1 KGHSH, CDR2 LQKENI. The CDR3 sequence is 16 residues long.

This rearrangement joins TRBV7-9 to TRBJ1-2, with 7 bases identical to TRBD1. CDR3 size: 14 residues. The V gene end was trimmed by 3 bases and the J gene end by 1 base; junction bases not matched to a gene: 2. Germline lookup yields CDR1 SEHNR and CDR2 FQNEAQ (reference sequence). This CDR3 is CASSFGDSNYGYTF. CDR3 in DNA: TGTGCCAGCAGCTTCGGGGACAGTAACTATGGCTACACCTTC.

As to this clone: Other DNA sequences within the sample encode an identical CDR3. The rearrangement links TRBV3-1 (or the pseudogene TRBV3-2) to TRBJ2-1; 8 bases map to TRBD1. Trimming removed 1 base from V and 1 base from J; junction bases left unmatched: 0. The CDR3 runs to 15 residues. In germline, CDR1 is LGHDT, CDR2 YNNKEL (reference sequence). The CDR3 loop reads CASSQGTGSYNEQFF. In DNA, the CDR3 is TGTGCCAGCAGCCAAGGGACAGGGTCCTACAATGAGCAGTTCTTC.

The J gene is TRBJ2-7, the V gene TRBV2; weak D call: TRBD1 (5 bases). The V end lost 7 bases, the J end lost 2 bases, and 33 bases lay between the germline ends. Germline V gene data show CDR1 as SNHLY and CDR2 as FYNNEI. This CDR3 comprises 20 residues. As DNA, the CDR3 is TGTGCCAGCAATATGCCTTCTTCGACAGATCCTCTCCTCAGACCCTACGAGCAGTACGTC. Translating it yields CASNMPSSTDPLLRPYEQYV.

The rearrangement uses TRBV7-6 and TRBJ2-7; the D gene is possibly TRBD1 (5 bases). The CDR3 length is 12 residues. Germline V gene sequence: CDR1 SGHVS, CDR2 FNYEAQ. The V and J ends lost 2 bases and 4 bases respectively, with 6 bases between them. The CDR3 bases are TGTGCCAGCAGCTTACAGGGTTACGAGCAGTACTTC. Amino acids: CASSLQGYEQYF. Variable domain in full (rest from reference TRBV7-6 and TRBJ2-7): GAGVSQSPRYKVTKRGQDVALRCDPISGHVSLYWYRQALGQGPEFLTYFNYEAQQDKSGLPNDRFSAERPEGSISTLTIQRTEQRDSAMYRCASSLQGYEQYFGPGTRLTVT.

The V and J genes are TRBV7-2 and TRBJ2-3; 10 bases are shared with TRBD1. The CDR3 has 15 residues. The germline CDR1 and CDR2 sequences are SGHTA and FQGNSA. V shed 2 bases, J shed 4 bases, and the junction held 3 bases outside the gene matches. This CDR3 reads CASSLRDRGADTQYF. CDR3 in DNA: TGTGCCAGCAGCTTAAGGGACAGGGGAGCAGATACGCAGTATTTT. Full variable domain (remainder filled in from reference TRBV7-2 and TRBJ2-3): GAGVSQSPSNKVTEKGKDVELRCDPISGHTALYWYRQSLGQGLEFLIYFQGNSAPDKSGLPSDRFSAERTGGSVSTLTIQRTQQEDSAVYLCASSLRDRGADTQYFGPGTRLTVL.

The gene calls are TRBV20-1 and TRBJ2-2; 11 bases align to TRBD2. The CDR3 totals 15 residues. Germline CDR1 and CDR2: DFQATT and SNEGSKA (reference sequence). With 3 bases clipped from V and 7 bases from J, the junction kept 7 bases outside the gene matches. CDR3 sequence (DNA): TGCAGTGCTAGTCGTAGCGGGGGGGCCGACGGGGAGCTGTTTTTT. Protein sequence: CSASRSGGADGELFF.

This clone was found once. The CDR3 loop is CASSEFTGGRTEAFF. CDR3 DNA sequence: TGCGCCAGCAGTGAATTTACAGGGGGCAGGACTGAAGCTTTCTTT. V gene TRBV10-2 combines with J gene TRBJ1-1; 9 bases line up with TRBD1. The CDR3 contains 15 residues. V was clipped by 3 bases and J by 5 bases; unmatched bases: 7. The germline CDR1 and CDR2 sequences are WSHSY and SAAADI.

Points on this clone: This same CDR3 is encoded by further DNA sequences in the sample. J is TRBJ1-4 and V is TRBV5-1; D perhaps matches TRBD1 (5 bases). This CDR3 contains 14 residues. V shed 0 bases and J shed 4 bases, with 7 bases lying between them. The germline V gene encodes CDR1 SGHRS and CDR2 YFSETQ. The CDR3 coding sequence is TGCGCCAGCAGCTTGGGCCAGGGTAATGAAAAACTGTTTTTT. Protein: CASSLGQGNEKLFF.

The chain couples TRBV30 to TRBJ1-1; D might be TRBD1 (5 bases). The CDR3 length is 12 residues. V lost 2 bases and J lost 3, with 7 bases in between. CDR1 is GTSNPN and CDR2 is SVGIG in the germline V gene (reference sequence). The CDR3 nucleotides read TGTGCCTGGAGTCTCAGGGACACTGAAGCTTTCTTT. Its protein product is CAWSLRDTEAFF.

The chain links TRBV11-2 to TRBJ2-2, with 15 bases that match TRBD2. Germline lookup yields CDR1 SGHAT and CDR2 FQNNGV. Trimming cost V 6 bases and J 4 bases; bases outside gene matches: 9. The length of the CDR3 is 18 residues. The CDR3 sequence is CASSSPGLAGGRTGELFF. The CDR3 DNA reads TGTGCCAGCAGTTCCCCGGGACTAGCGGGGGGTCGCACCGGGGAGCTGTTTTTT.

CDR3 nucleotides: TGCGCCAGCAGCCAAGTGCGGGGGCTCTCCTACAATGAGCAGTTCTTC. Translated: CASSQVRGLSYNEQFF. The chain links TRBV4-1 to TRBJ2-1; D possibly corresponds to TRBD2 (7 bases). Trimming removed 1 base from V and 0 bases from J, with 10 bases in between. From germline, CDR1 is MGHRA and CDR2 YSYEKL. The CDR3 sequence is 16 residues long.

About this clone: This sample includes further DNA sequences coding for the same CDR3. Here the CDR3 reads CASSLAGGTGELFF. In DNA form, the CDR3 reads TGTGCCAGCAGCTTAGCGGGGGGGACCGGGGAGCTGTTTTTT. The chain couples TRBV7-9 to TRBJ2-2, with 7 bases aligning to TRBD2. V gave up 0 bases and J gave up 5 bases; unmatched junction bases: 0. This CDR3 contains 14 residues. Germline V gene lookup returns CDR1 SEHNR and CDR2 FQNEAQ (reference sequence).

This clone was counted a few times. The rearrangement uses TRBV11-3 and TRBJ1-1; weak D call: TRBD1 (6 bases). CDR3 size: 14 residues. Trimming took 5 bases from V and 1 from J, leaving 11 bases between them. Germline assignment: CDR1 SGHNT and CDR2 YENEEA. CDR3 region: CASSPGGANTEAFF. The CDR3, as DNA: TGTGCCAGCAGCCCGGGGGGGGCGAACACTGAAGCTTTCTTT.

With regard to this clone: Other DNA sequences within the sample encode an identical CDR3. CDR3 coding DNA: TGCGCCAGCAGCCTCGGGGGTCAATCCACAGATACGCAGTATTTT. Translated, it gives CASSLGGQSTDTQYF. This chain links TRBV5-1 with TRBJ2-3; a possible D gene is TRBD2 (6 bases). The V gene lost 4 bases and the J gene lost 2 bases, with 14 bases spanning the gap. The CDR3 runs to 15 residues. The germline gives CDR1 SGHRS, CDR2 YFSETQ.

This chain uses TRBV19 with TRBJ1-1; the D gene is possibly TRBD1 (5 bases). The germline V gene encodes CDR1 LNHDA and CDR2 SQIVND (reference sequence). V lost 3 bases and J lost 3, with 17 bases in between. There are 16 residues in the CDR3. CDR3 residues: CASSIFRGGLDTEAFF. CDR3 in DNA: TGTGCCAGTAGTATTTTTCGTGGGGGGTTGGACACTGAAGCTTTCTTT.

The chain joins TRBV2 to TRBJ2-3, with 8 positions matching TRBD1. The CDR3 totals 14 residues. V was pared by 6 bases and J by 2 bases, with 4 bases of the junction left unmatched. Germline values: CDR1 SNHLY, CDR2 FYNNEI. CDR3 sequence (DNA): TGTGCCAGCAGCGGGGACAGGAACACAGATACGCAGTATTTT. This codes for CASSGDRNTDTQYF.

This rearrangement joins TRBV15 to TRBJ2-6; 8 bases agree with TRBD1. The CDR3 sequence is 15 residues long. Trimming removed 6 bases from V and 0 bases from J; junction bases left unmatched: 1. The germline CDR1 and CDR2 sequences are LNHNV and YYDKDF (reference sequence). The CDR3 DNA follows: TGTGCCACCAGTACAGGGGGCTCTGGGGCCAACGTCCTGACTTTC. This translates into CATSTGGSGANVLTF. Drawing the rest from reference TRBV15 and TRBJ2-6, the complete variable domain is DAMVIQNPRYQVTQFGKPVTLSCSQTLNHNVMYWYQQKSSQAPKLLFHYYDKDFNNEADTPDNFQSRRPNTSFCFLDIRSPGLGDTAMYLCATSTGGSGANVLTFGAGSRLTVL.

The V and J genes are TRBV5-1 and TRBJ1-3; D uncertain. V lost 0 bases to trimming and J lost 0 bases, with 7 bases between them. Germline lookup yields CDR1 SGHRS and CDR2 YFSETQ. The CDR3 is 15 amino acids. The CDR3 loop reads CASSLVAPSGNTIYF. The CDR3 DNA follows: TGCGCCAGCAGCTTGGTGGCCCCCTCTGGAAACACCATATATTTT.

The chain uses TRBV18 and TRBJ1-2; possible D gene TRBD1, 5 bases. Trimming shortened V by 0 bases and J by 7 bases, and 15 bases separated the two germline ends. The germline CDR1 and CDR2 sequences are KGHSH and LQKENI. This CDR3 region has 15 residues. In nucleotides, the CDR3 is TGTGCCAGCTCACCACCATCAGGGCAGGGAAGTGGCTACACCTTC. Its translation: CASSPPSGQGSGYTF.